Shown below are 8 T cell receptor beta chains from a single sample sequenced in a study of technical replicates of blood from a few donors. Assay: immunoSEQ multiplex PCR; the TCRdb copy retains only in-frame clones and omits some. The repertoire has approximately 100,000 clones, 90% to 97% of them found once; the top ten carry less than 0.25%. The source material was T cells isolated from PBMCs. All receptors come from a human donor in good health.

The V gene is TRBV27, the J gene TRBJ2-7; tentatively, D is TRBD1 (6 bases). Trimming stripped 4 bases from V and 3 bases from J, with 10 bases between. The CDR3 is made up of 13 amino acids. CDR1 is MNHEY and CDR2 is SMNVEV in the germline V gene (reference sequence). The CDR3 sequence is CASSYRDNYEQYF. The CDR3 DNA reads as TGTGCCAGCAGTTACCGGGACAACTACGAGCAGTACTTC.

This chain joins TRBV5-1 and TRBJ1-1, with D possibly being TRBD1 (5 bases). CDR3 length: 14 residues. In germline, CDR1 is SGHRS, CDR2 YFSETQ. The V end was cut by 2 bases, the J end by 1 base, with 9 bases between. The CDR3: CASSFDSPNTEAFF. In DNA, the CDR3 is TGCGCCAGCAGCTTCGACAGCCCGAACACTGAAGCTTTCTTT.

This clone was recorded a few times. This sequence joins TRBV28 and TRBJ2-7, with a weak D call TRBD2 (5 bases). Germline CDR1 and CDR2: MDHEN and SYDVKM. V was shortened by 2 bases and J by 0 bases, with 11 bases between the two germline ends. This CDR3 has 15 amino acids. CDR3 nucleotide sequence: TGTGCCAGCAGTTTAGAGGGCCGGAGCTCCTACGAGCAGTACTTC. Its translation: CASSLEGRSSYEQYF. The full variable domain, in which reference TRBV28 and TRBJ2-7 provide the parts outside the CDR3, is DVKVTQSSRYLVKRTGEKVFLECVQDMDHENMFWYRQDPGLGLRLIYFSYDVKMKEKGDIPEGYSVSREKKERFSLILESASTNQTSMYLCASSLEGRSSYEQYFGPGTRLTVT.

The table lists this clone with a count of one. This chain connects TRBV20-1 to TRBJ1-1; D uncertain. CDR1 is DFQATT, CDR2 SNEGSKA, per germline (reference sequence). Trimming pared 1 base from V and 8 bases from J, leaving 8 bases between. The CDR3 spans 11 residues. The CDR3 DNA is TGCAGTGCTAGAGCGGTCGCGGAAGCTTTCTTT. Encoded protein: CSARAVAEAFF.

The V and J genes are TRBV27 and TRBJ2-1, with 7 bases identical to TRBD2. V was clipped by 5 bases and J by 1 base; unmatched bases: 8. Germline lookup yields CDR1 MNHEY and CDR2 SMNVEV (reference sequence). The CDR3 runs 16 residues. The DNA of the CDR3 is TGTGCCAGCAGTCTCCCCCGAGCGGGGTCCTACAATGAGCAGTTCTTC. Encoded protein: CASSLPRAGSYNEQFF.

The rearrangement uses TRBV7-9 and TRBJ2-7; D is possibly TRBD2 (5 bases). Trimming left V 7 bases short and J 1 base short, with 20 bases between. CDR1 is SEHNR and CDR2 is FQNEAQ in the germline V gene (reference sequence). The CDR3 runs 16 residues. The DNA of the CDR3 is TGTGCCAGCATGCCCCAAGTCGGGAAAGGGTCCTACGAGCAGTACTTC. Translated, it gives CASMPQVGKGSYEQYF.

The chain uses TRBV7-2 and TRBJ2-7; D might be TRBD2 (6 bases). This CDR3 has 14 residues. Trimming pared 5 bases from V and 6 bases from J, leaving 17 bases between. Germline loops: CDR1 SGHTA, CDR2 FQGNSA. CDR3 region: CASSEMTRSPEQYF. CDR3 DNA: TGTGCCAGCAGCGAGATGACTAGGTCTCCCGAGCAGTACTTC.

The rearrangement joins TRBV28 to TRBJ1-4; D ambiguous. CDR3 length: 12 amino acids. Germline values: CDR1 MDHEN, CDR2 SYDVKM. Trimming cost V 3 bases and J 11 bases, with 10 bases left between them. The CDR3 region has the DNA TGTGCCAGCAGTTTCCCTTTTTTGAAACTGTTTTTT. Translated, it gives CASSFPFLKLFF.